This TCR beta chain originates from a study of blood T cell repertoires in COVID-19. V was pared by 3 bases and J by 0 bases, with 3 bases between. Germline CDR1 reads KGHDR; CDR2 reads SFDVKD. The CDR3 spans 13 residues. Per the study methods: Quantification of nucleated cells was approximated via reference gene primer amplification. TCRdb keeps only in-frame clones here, not all; method: immunoSEQ multiplex PCR. That table furnishes V, J and clone size, whereas the DNA furnished D and trimming. The sample lists about 270,000 clones, roughly 84% occurring once. The sample was peripheral blood. The chain combines TRBV24-1 with TRBJ2-3; D is ambiguous. This TCR came from a human donor in a cohort sampled during active COVID-19. CDR3 sequence: CATSDLSTDTQYF. In nucleotides, the CDR3 is TGTGCCACCAGTGATCTCAGCACAGATACGCAGTATTTT.